This T cell receptor beta chain was profiled in a study of technical replicates of blood from several donors. This CDR3 spans 14 amino acids. Germline assignment: CDR1 MNHNS and CDR2 SASEGT. Trimming pared 2 bases from V and 1 base from J, leaving 8 bases between. Generated by immunoSEQ multiplex PCR, the TCRdb table keeps only in-frame clones and is missing some. The sample comprises approximately 68,000 clones, 95% to 97% of which are singletons, and around 0.3% rests with the top ten. The chain employs TRBV6-1 and TRBJ1-2; no reliable D call. The TCR originated in a human donor in good health. The material sequenced was T cells isolated from PBMCs. The CDR3 is CASSESGSNYGYTF. The CDR3 DNA reads as TGTGCCAGCAGTGAATCGGGTAGTAACTATGGCTACACCTTC.